This is a list of T cell receptor beta chains from one sample in a study of regulatory T cells in long-lasting Graves disease. TCRdb processed the multiplex PCR reads anew with MiXCR; each CDR3 protein has one entry. The sample has 580,000 or so distinct CDR3 sequences, 15% to 20% seen once. The sample was also reused in another study, on T cells in Graves' hyperthyroidism and ophthalmopathy.

Sequences were derived from peripheral blood mononuclear cells (PBMCs), sampled at new diagnosis, from a patient treated with antithyroid drugs. These receptors were collected from a young man with Graves disease. CDR3s include the opening cysteine and the closing phenylalanine or tryptophan. A D gene is named only where the DNA matches it firmly. The size of a clone is reported for some rows only, either as once, few or many, or as a class for expanded clones.

abundance: many
v_gene: TRBV20-1
d_gene: .
j_gene: TRBJ2-1
CDR3aa: CSARQTSRNEQFF
CDR3nt: TGCAGTGCTAGACAAACTAGCAGGAATGAGCAGTTCTTC

abundance: few
v_gene: TRBV29-1
d_gene: .
j_gene: TRBJ2-1
CDR3aa: CSVAGTGKFGEQFF
CDR3nt: TGCAGCGTAGCCGGGACTGGGAAATTCGGTGAGCAGTTCTTC

abundance: many
v_gene: TRBV12-3/TRBV12-4
d_gene: TRBD1
j_gene: TRBJ1-2
CDR3aa: CASSPTGTTYGYTF
CDR3nt: TGTGCCAGCAGTCCGACAGGGACCACATATGGCTACACCTTC

abundance: .
v_gene: TRBV9
d_gene: .
j_gene: TRBJ1-2
CDR3aa: CASSPEQGNYGYTF
CDR3nt: TGTGCCAGCAGCCCAGAGCAGGGAAACTATGGCTACACCTTC

abundance: .
v_gene: TRBV7-3
d_gene: .
j_gene: TRBJ2-7
CDR3aa: CAWSQPPSNEQYF
CDR3nt: TGTGCCTGGAGCCAGCCGCCCAGCAACGAGCAGTACTTC

abundance: many
v_gene: TRBV20-1
d_gene: .
j_gene: TRBJ2-7
CDR3aa: CSAKPAGGYSYEQYF
CDR3nt: TGCAGTGCTAAACCAGCAGGAGGGTACTCCTACGAGCAGTACTTC

abundance: many
v_gene: TRBV10-3
d_gene: TRBD1
j_gene: TRBJ2-5
CDR3aa: CAISRNRGLGETQYF
CDR3nt: TGTGCCATCAGTCGAAACAGGGGGTTGGGGGAGACCCAGTACTTC

abundance: .
v_gene: TRBV27
d_gene: TRBD2
j_gene: TRBJ2-7
CDR3aa: CASSMTSGREQYF
CDR3nt: TGTGCCAGCAGTATGACTAGCGGGCGCGAGCAGTACTTC

abundance: .
v_gene: TRBV5-1
d_gene: .
j_gene: TRBJ1-1
CDR3aa: CASSSQLNEAFF
CDR3nt: TGCGCCAGCAGCAGTCAGCTAAATGAAGCTTTCTTT

abundance: .
v_gene: TRBV19
d_gene: TRBD2
j_gene: TRBJ2-1
CDR3aa: CASSGLAGEYNEQFF
CDR3nt: TGTGCCAGTAGTGGACTAGCGGGAGAATACAATGAGCAGTTCTTC

abundance: many
v_gene: TRBV15
d_gene: .
j_gene: TRBJ1-6
CDR3aa: CATSPSGFTLHF
CDR3nt: TGTGCCACCAGCCCCTCAGGGTTCACCCTCCACTTT

abundance: .
v_gene: TRBV4-1
d_gene: TRBD1
j_gene: TRBJ1-2
CDR3aa: CASSLDGDRFGYTF
CDR3nt: TGCGCCAGCAGCCTTGACGGGGACAGGTTTGGCTACACCTTC

abundance: .
v_gene: TRBV5-1
d_gene: .
j_gene: TRBJ1-5
CDR3aa: CASSLGQGVDQPQHF
CDR3nt: TGCGCCAGCAGCTTGGGGCAGGGTGTAGATCAGCCCCAGCATTTT

abundance: many
v_gene: TRBV27
d_gene: TRBD2
j_gene: TRBJ2-1
CDR3aa: CASSPGTIYNEQFF
CDR3nt: TGTGCCAGCAGTCCCGGGACTATTTACAATGAGCAGTTCTTC

abundance: .
v_gene: TRBV4-2
d_gene: .
j_gene: TRBJ2-5
CDR3aa: CASSQDTPGETQYF
CDR3nt: TGTGCCAGCAGCCAAGATACCCCGGGGGAGACCCAGTACTTC

abundance: many
v_gene: TRBV27
d_gene: TRBD2
j_gene: TRBJ2-7
CDR3aa: CASSLSGGIGEQYF
CDR3nt: TGTGCCAGCAGTTTGTCGGGAGGAATCGGGGAGCAGTACTTC

abundance: few
v_gene: TRBV20-1
d_gene: TRBD2
j_gene: TRBJ2-3
CDR3aa: CSASEAGGKDTQYF
CDR3nt: TGCAGTGCTAGCGAGGCGGGGGGCAAAGATACGCAGTATTTT

abundance: many
v_gene: TRBV7-9
d_gene: .
j_gene: TRBJ1-2
CDR3aa: CASSLVWTENYGYTF
CDR3nt: TGTGCCAGCAGCTTAGTATGGACAGAAAACTATGGCTACACCTTC

abundance: many
v_gene: TRBV15
d_gene: TRBD2
j_gene: TRBJ2-7
CDR3aa: CATSETSGASYEQYF
CDR3nt: TGTGCCACCAGCGAGACTAGCGGTGCCTCCTACGAGCAGTACTTC

abundance: many
v_gene: TRBV6-2/TRBV6-3
d_gene: TRBD1
j_gene: TRBJ1-1
CDR3aa: CASSYGQGGSKAFF
CDR3nt: TGTGCCAGCAGCTACGGACAGGGGGGTAGTAAAGCTTTCTTT